The 2 T cell receptor beta chains presented below share a single source sample, sequenced in a study of shared clonotypes between healthy human individuals. Naive CD8 cells lacked CD45RO, underwent positive selection for CCR7 and left out terminally differentiated effector memory CD45RA+ cells. Profiled with immunoSEQ multiplex PCR; TCRdb holds only in-frame clones, not every one. Counted here are about 820,000 clones, 80% to 95% occurring once; the ten biggest clones make up less than 25%. Sample: naive CD8+ T cells sorted from blood. Receptors originate from a man between 25 and 39 years old in good health.

This chain connects TRBV28 to TRBJ2-1, with 7 bases that match TRBD2. This CDR3 comprises 16 residues. After removal of 3 bases from V and 1 base from J, the junction contained 6 bases not matched to a gene. Germline loops: CDR1 MDHEN, CDR2 SYDVKM. The DNA for the CDR3 is TGTGCCAGCAGTTTGGGGGATAGCGGGTCCTACAATGAGCAGTTCTTC. This translates into CASSLGDSGSYNEQFF.

A remark on this clone: A read error may produce the germline difference seen at one junction end. The chain is built from TRBV9 and TRBJ2-1; 11 bases are a match to TRBD2. Germline V gene sequence: CDR1 SGDLS, CDR2 YYNGEE. The CDR3 sequence is 15 residues long. The CDR3 nucleotides are TGTGCCGGCAGCGCAACTAGCGGGAGAAACTATGAGCAGTTCTTC. Encoded protein: CAGSATSGRNYEQFF.